Listed below are T cell receptor beta chains from one sample, sequenced in a study of blood T cell repertoires in COVID-19. The assay was immunoSEQ multiplex PCR, and TCRdb's table has in-frame clones only and misses some. The sample has about 26,000 clones, around 86% seen once. What was sequenced was peripheral blood. Every receptor here comes from a human donor in a cohort sampled during active COVID-19. The donor label of this sample is uncertain. Each CDR3 is given with its conserved first and last residue. Each record gives: CDR3 DNA, CDR3 protein, V gene, clone size, J gene, D gene, CDR3 length. The D gene is left open where the match is weak. The listing skips clone size in some rows; elsewhere it reads once, few, many or a size class.

TGTGCCAGCAGCCAAGATGGATGGGGGAGACAGGGCTCGAGGGAGCAGTACTTC CASSQDGWGRQGSREQYF TRBV3-1/TRBV3-2 once TRBJ2-7 TRBD1 18
TGTGCCAGCAGCGCAGACAGGGTGGGACAGCCCCAGCATTTT CASSADRVGQPQHF TRBV6-5 - TRBJ1-5 TRBD1 14
TGCGCCAGCATAAAAGGGGACAGCTCCTTCAAAGAGACCCAGTACTTC CASIKGDSSFKETQYF TRBV5-1 once TRBJ2-5 TRBD1 16
TGTGCCAGTAGTATTGTCTCGGGGAGCGGGCGGCGAGAGACCCAGTACTTC CASSIVSGSGRRETQYF TRBV19 - TRBJ2-5 - 17
TGTGCCTGGAAACAGGGCTACCAGAACACTGAAGCTTTCTTT CAWKQGYQNTEAFF TRBV30 - TRBJ1-1 - 14
TGTGCCAGCAGCCCAAGAGGAGGGCCCTTCTATGGCTACACCTTC CASSPRGGPFYGYTF TRBV5-4 - TRBJ1-2 - 15
TGTGCCAGCAGCTTAGGGACTACTAGCGGGGGTAGCACAGATACGCAGTATTTT CASSLGTTSGGSTDTQYF TRBV13 - TRBJ2-3 TRBD2 18
TGTGCCTGGAGCGCAAACGGACAGCAGAATCAGCCCCAGCATTTT CAWSANGQQNQPQHF TRBV30 - TRBJ1-5 - 15
TGTGCCAGCAGCTTCCCGACTAGCGGGGGCAATAGGGATGAGCAGTTCTTC CASSFPTSGGNRDEQFF TRBV7-9 - TRBJ2-1 TRBD2 17
TGTGCCAGTATGGGGGCACGGAACACTGAAGCTTTCTTT CASMGARNTEAFF TRBV19 - TRBJ1-1 - 13
TGCGCCAGCAGCTTGGATGCCTGGACAGGGGGCGGTGGGGAGCTGTTTTTT CASSLDAWTGGGGELFF TRBV5-1 - TRBJ2-2 TRBD1 17
TGTGCCAGCAGCCATCCCACCAGCGGGGAGCAGTTCTTC CASSHPTSGEQFF TRBV7-2 - TRBJ2-1 - 13
TGTGCCAGCAGCGTAGTTGGAGTCCGCACAGATACGCAGTATTTT CASSVVGVRTDTQYF TRBV9 - TRBJ2-3 - 15
TGTGCCAGCAGCGACCGACTAGCGGGGGGGCCTCCGAATACGCAGTATTTT CASSDRLAGGPPNTQYF TRBV9 - TRBJ2-3 TRBD2 17
TGTGCCAGTAGTATTGGAGGGCCTAACTATGGCTACACCTTC CASSIGGPNYGYTF TRBV19 - TRBJ1-2 - 14
TGTGCCAGCAGCCCGACTTATCTAATCGGCTCCTATAATTCACCCCTCCACTTT CASSPTYLIGSYNSPLHF TRBV14 - TRBJ1-6 - 18
TGTGCCAGCAGCTTGACAGGAGGCACAGATACGCAGTATTTT CASSLTGGTDTQYF TRBV7-2 - TRBJ2-3 - 14
TGTGCCAGCAGCTTAGAAGCAGGGAATAATCAGCCCCAGCATTTT CASSLEAGNNQPQHF TRBV7-6 - TRBJ1-5 - 15
TGTGCCAGCAGCTTAAGGGCCGGGGGGACATCCTACAATGAGCAGTTCTTC CASSLRAGGTSYNEQFF TRBV7-6 - TRBJ2-1 - 17
TGCGCCAGCAGCCAAGGGCTAGCGGGGGCCCCAGAGCCGCAGTATTTT CASSQGLAGAPEPQYF TRBV5-1 few TRBJ2-3 TRBD2 16
TGTGCCAGCAGCCCGACTCCAATTGGGCAGTTCTTC CASSPTPIGQFF TRBV6-5 - TRBJ2-1 - 12
TGTGCCACCCAGGGGGGCCTAAGTGAGCAGTACTTC CATQGGLSEQYF TRBV2 - TRBJ2-7 - 12
TGTGCCAGCAGTTACCGGGACAGGACCTACGAGCAGTACTTC CASSYRDRTYEQYF TRBV6-5 few TRBJ2-7 TRBD1 14
TGTGCCAGCAGTTTAACAGGGGTAACTGAAGCTTTCTTT CASSLTGVTEAFF TRBV12-3/TRBV12-4 few TRBJ1-1 TRBD1 13
TGTGCCAGCAGCCGAGGACAGGGGGGGATACTGAATGAAAAACTGTTTTTT CASSRGQGGILNEKLFF TRBV5-6 - TRBJ1-4 TRBD1 17
TGTGCCAGCAGCTTAGCGCGTCACTTTAGCAATCAGCCCCAGCATTTT CASSLARHFSNQPQHF TRBV7-8 - TRBJ1-5 - 16
TGTGCCAGTAGTCCCGGGACAGGGACGAGGACCCAGTACTTC CASSPGTGTRTQYF TRBV19 - TRBJ2-5 TRBD1 14
TGTGCCAGCAGTCCTTCTAGCGGGACGTACAATGAGCAGTTCTTC CASSPSSGTYNEQFF TRBV27 - TRBJ2-1 TRBD2 15
TGTGCCAGCAGCTCCCAACCTACAGTTGAGGGCTACACCTTC CASSSQPTVEGYTF TRBV7-2 few TRBJ1-2 - 14
TGTGCCAGCAGCTTAGTTGGAGTCCGCGGGCAGTATTTT CASSLVGVRGQYF TRBV11-3 once TRBJ2-3 - 13
TGTGCCAGCAGTTCGGCAAAAGGGGATCCCTACGAGCAGTACTTC CASSSAKGDPYEQYF TRBV2 - TRBJ2-7 - 15
TGTGCCAGCAGCGGGGACAGGGGTGGGATCAATGAGCAGTTCTTC CASSGDRGGINEQFF TRBV5-6 - TRBJ2-1 TRBD1 15
TGTGCCAGCAGCGCCGGCCTACGGCTACTAACCCAGCATTTT CASSAGLRLLTQHF TRBV6-4 - TRBJ1-5 - 14
TGTGCCAGCAGTTACTTTCCCCGGGACAGAAGCTGCGAGCAGTACTTC CASSYFPRDRSCEQYF TRBV6-6 - TRBJ2-7 TRBD1 16
TGTGCCAGCAGTTTTCCTTTGGGGAGTGCGAACACTGAAGCTTTCTTT CASSFPLGSANTEAFF TRBV6-5 few TRBJ1-1 - 16
TGTGCCAGCAGCTTGACGAGACTCCAATATAATGAGCAGTTCTTC CASSLTRLQYNEQFF TRBV5-6 once TRBJ2-1 - 15
TGTGCCACCACATCCTTGTCGAACACTGAAGCTTTCTTT CATTSLSNTEAFF TRBV10-3 - TRBJ1-1 - 13
TGTGCCAGCAGATGGGGGGGCCAGAACACCGGGGAGCTGTTTTTT CASRWGGQNTGELFF TRBV7-9 once TRBJ2-2 - 15